This T cell receptor beta chain was observed in a study of T cells in Graves' hyperthyroidism and ophthalmopathy. The CDR3 sequence is 15 residues long. Germline assignment: CDR1 DFQATT and CDR2 SNEGSKA (reference sequence). V was trimmed by 0 bases and J by 6 bases, leaving 18 bases between them. There are many counts of this clonotype. Template material for amplifying TCR beta CDR3 regions consisted of RNA transcripts. HTBI primers were used for first-round RT-PCR of the TCR CDR3. TCRdb reprocessed the multiplex PCR reads via MiXCR and lists one record per CDR3 protein. The data show some 620,000 distinct CDR3 sequences, about 17% seen once.

V gene TRBV20-1 combines with J gene TRBJ2-7; D is perhaps TRBD1 or TRBD2 (5 bases each). Sequencing was performed on blood. The receptor comes from a woman aged 30 to 39 with Graves' hyperthyroidism. The CDR3: CSAREQVVVGGEQYF. The CDR3 DNA reads TGCAGTGCTAGAGAACAGGTTGTTGTTGGGGGCGAGCAGTACTTC.